These 10 T cell receptor beta chains came from one sample sequenced in a study of blood T cell repertoires in COVID-19. Produced via immunoSEQ multiplex PCR; TCRdb's table is partial and in-frame only. The sample includes 350,000 to 500,000 clones, roughly 88% of them seen just once. Material for sequencing was PBMCs or T cells enriched from blood (not recorded which). These TCRs come from a woman aged 18-29 years who had been exposed to COVID-19.

This clone was seen a handful of times. This chain joins TRBV2 and TRBJ2-7; TRBD1 matches at 7 bases. After removal of 6 bases from V and 3 bases from J, the junction contained 8 bases not matched to a gene. Germline loops: CDR1 SNHLY, CDR2 FYNNEI. CDR3 length: 14 residues. The CDR3 DNA reads TGTGCCAGCAGCTTATACAGGGGTAACTACGAGCAGTACTTC. It codes for CASSLYRGNYEQYF.

This sequence joins TRBV28 and TRBJ1-2; D is undetermined. The V gene lost 7 bases and the J gene lost 4 bases, with 10 bases spanning the gap. This CDR3 has 12 residues. The germline gives CDR1 MDHEN, CDR2 SYDVKM. The DNA for the CDR3 is TGTGCCAGCACGTCACTGTCCTATGGCTACACCTTC. Residues: CASTSLSYGYTF.

The chain employs TRBV6-5 and TRBJ1-2; the match to TRBD1 covers 8 bases. J gave up 6 bases and V 4 bases, and 4 bases lay outside the gene matches. The CDR3 sequence is 13 residues long. Germline CDR1 and CDR2: MNHEY and SVGAGI. The CDR3 coding sequence is TGTGCCAGCAGTTCTTTGACAGGGGATGGCTACACCTTC. Its protein is CASSSLTGDGYTF.

The rearrangement joins TRBV27 to TRBJ2-5; 9 positions match TRBD1. V was clipped by 3 bases and J by 4 bases; unmatched bases: 3. CDR3 length: 14 amino acids. Germline V gives CDR1 MNHEY, CDR2 SMNVEV (reference sequence). CDR3 residues: CASSFDRGIETQYF. CDR3 coding DNA: TGTGCCAGCAGTTTCGACAGGGGGATAGAGACCCAGTACTTC.

This clone has only one observation. This chain links TRBV19 with TRBJ1-5; the D gene is possibly TRBD1 (6 bases). Per the germline V gene, CDR1 is LNHDA and CDR2 is SQIVND (reference sequence). The CDR3 spans 14 residues. The germline V and J ends were trimmed by 6 bases and 3 bases, with 12 bases remaining between them. The CDR3: CASSGRGLNQPQHF. The CDR3 bases are TGTGCCAGTAGCGGCAGGGGCCTCAATCAGCCCCAGCATTTT.

This clone was counted only a few times. This chain connects TRBV5-6 to TRBJ2-1; maybe TRBD2 (6 bases). V lost 7 bases and J lost 9, with 11 bases in between. The germline V gene encodes CDR1 SGHDT and CDR2 YYEEEE. This CDR3 has 11 residues. The CDR3 coding sequence is TGTGCCAGCGGGACTGGCATTGAGCAGTTCTTC. This codes for CASGTGIEQFF.

V is TRBV3-1 (or the pseudogene TRBV3-2) and J is TRBJ2-4; D uncertain. There are 13 residues in the CDR3. Germline V CDR1 and CDR2: LGHDT, YNNKEL (reference sequence). V lost 3 bases to trimming and J lost 6 bases, with 9 bases between them. The chain's CDR3 is CASSHFVVNIQYF. The CDR3 DNA reads as TGTGCCAGCAGCCATTTCGTTGTAAACATTCAGTACTTC.

The chain employs TRBV30 and TRBJ2-1; 7 bases match TRBD1. The V gene's germline CDR1 is GTSNPN and CDR2 SVGIG (reference sequence). V lost 5 bases to trimming and J lost 6 bases; unmatched junction nucleotides: 16. The CDR3 has 16 residues. The CDR3 bases are TGTGCCTGGCTCTCTGCTTGGACAGGCGGATTCAATGAGCAGTTCTTC. Protein: CAWLSAWTGGFNEQFF.

The chain has TRBV13 and TRBJ2-1, with TRBD2 as a possible D gene (6 bases). CDR1 and CDR2 (germline): PRHDT, FYEKMQ (reference sequence). This CDR3 spans 12 amino acids. Trimming removed 3 bases at V and 9 bases at J, with 9 bases between. The CDR3 bases are TGTGCCAGCAGCTTCGGGAGAGGTGAGCAGTTCTTC. Its translation is CASSFGRGEQFF.

The chain joins TRBV19 to TRBJ2-6; 8 nucleotides match TRBD2. J gave up 1 base and V 7 bases, and 3 bases lay outside the gene matches. The CDR3 contains 15 residues. Per the germline V gene, CDR1 is LNHDA and CDR2 is SQIVND (reference sequence). The CDR3 sequence is CASKSGGSGANVLTF. CDR3 in DNA: TGTGCCAGTAAGTCGGGAGGGTCTGGGGCCAACGTCCTGACTTTC.